A selection of T cell receptor beta chains follows, all from one sample in a study of T-cell reconstitution after alpha-beta-depleted transplantation in children. MiXCR was run by TCRdb on the PCR reads, yielding one entry per CDR3 protein. The data hold 500,000 to 750,000 distinct CDR3 sequences, with 10% to 15% observed a single time. The material was PBMCs, mostly from graft donor cells, obtained 360 days after TCRalphabeta/CD19-depleted stem cell transplant. The receptors derive from a male patient aged 10 to 17 who had a stem cell transplant for acute myeloid leukemia, so the T cells may come from the graft donor. Each CDR3 is given with its conserved first and last residue. A D gene is named only where the DNA matches it firmly. Where a row states a size, it is once, few, many or the class of an expanded clone; other rows omit it.

j_call,clone_size,d_call,v_call,cdr3_aa,cdr3_nt
TRBJ2-7,many,NA,TRBV10-2,CASSGQLSYEQYF,TGCGCCAGCAGTGGGCAGCTATCCTACGAGCAGTACTTC
TRBJ1-4,few,NA,TRBV7-2,CASSLGGVVSEKLFF,TGTGCCAGCAGCTTAGGAGGGGTAGTTTCAGAAAAACTGTTTTTT
TRBJ2-1,NA,NA,TRBV7-9,CASSYRDTEFRGNEQFF,TGTGCCAGCAGCTACCGGGACACCGAGTTCCGGGGTAATGAGCAGTTCTTC
TRBJ1-4,few,TRBD1,TRBV20-1,CSAWDRGLYEKLFF,TGCAGTGCTTGGGACAGGGGGCTGTATGAAAAACTGTTTTTT
TRBJ2-5,few,NA,TRBV7-6,CASSGTQLRETQYF,TGTGCCAGCAGCGGGACCCAATTACGAGAGACCCAGTACTTC
TRBJ2-7,many,NA,TRBV12-3/TRBV12-4,CASRGTGIYEQYF,TGTGCCAGCAGGGGGACGGGCATATACGAGCAGTACTTC
TRBJ1-2,many,NA,TRBV9,CASSVGTGSYGYTF,TGTGCCAGCAGCGTAGGCACGGGGAGCTATGGCTACACCTTC
TRBJ2-7,few,TRBD2,TRBV12-3/TRBV12-4,CASSRKTSGLAYEQYF,TGTGCCAGCAGCCGGAAGACTAGCGGGCTGGCGTACGAGCAGTACTTC
TRBJ1-2,few,NA,TRBV29-1,CSVVGTLDGYTF,TGCAGCGTTGTGGGGACGTTGGATGGCTACACCTTC
TRBJ2-1,NA,NA,TRBV20-1,CSARVPSSSYNEQFF,TGCAGTGCTAGAGTTCCCTCCAGCTCCTACAATGAGCAGTTCTTC
TRBJ1-1,few,NA,TRBV6-2/TRBV6-3,CASSRGPIEAFF,TGTGCCAGCAGCCGAGGACCCATTGAAGCTTTCTTT
TRBJ2-1,few,TRBD1,TRBV6-2/TRBV6-3,CASSYWDRGKFF,TGTGCCAGCAGTTACTGGGACAGGGGGAAGTTCTTC
TRBJ1-1,NA,NA,TRBV29-1,CSVARILITEAFF,TGCAGCGTTGCGCGAATCCTGATCACTGAAGCTTTCTTT
TRBJ2-7,many,NA,TRBV27,CASTRHREAYEQYF,TGTGCCAGCACTAGGCACAGGGAAGCCTACGAGCAGTACTTC
TRBJ2-1,many,TRBD2,TRBV6-2/TRBV6-3,CASSTAGGQFF,TGTGCCAGCAGTACAGCGGGAGGGCAGTTCTTC
TRBJ2-5,many,NA,TRBV20-1,CSARDQEGETQYF,TGCAGTGCTAGAGATCAGGAGGGAGAGACCCAGTACTTC
TRBJ2-1,NA,NA,TRBV11-1,CASSSHRDLSYNEQFF,TGTGCCAGCAGCTCACACCGGGACTTATCCTACAATGAGCAGTTCTTC
TRBJ1-1,few,NA,TRBV12-5,CASGLVGGADTEAFF,TGTGCTAGTGGTTTGGTCGGGGGGGCGGACACTGAAGCTTTCTTT
TRBJ2-7,NA,TRBD2,TRBV5-1,CASSLIGVTSAVYEQYF,TGCGCCAGCAGCCTCATTGGTGTAACTAGCGCCGTCTACGAGCAGTACTTC
TRBJ2-5,few,NA,TRBV3-1,CASSQDRGWETQYF,TGTGCCAGCAGCCAAGATCGGGGGTGGGAGACCCAGTACTTC
TRBJ1-1,few,NA,TRBV29-1,CSVERRVLNTEAFF,TGCAGCGTTGAACGACGGGTCCTGAACACTGAAGCTTTCTTT
TRBJ2-7,NA,NA,TRBV3-1,CASSQWDTAYEQYF,TGTGCCAGCAGCCAGTGGGACACCGCCTACGAGCAGTACTTC
TRBJ2-1,few,TRBD2,TRBV29-1,CSDTSGRSYNEQFF,TGCAGCGATACTAGCGGGAGGTCCTACAATGAGCAGTTCTTC
TRBJ2-7,NA,NA,TRBV11-2,CASSLTRAVEQYF,TGTGCCAGCAGCTTGACACGGGCGGTCGAGCAGTACTTC
TRBJ2-1,many,TRBD2,TRBV7-2,CASSSRLAGQNEQFF,TGTGCCAGCAGCTCCAGACTAGCGGGGCAAAATGAGCAGTTCTTC
TRBJ2-7,many,NA,TRBV28,CASSRPWEQYF,TGTGCCAGCAGTCGCCCGTGGGAGCAGTACTTC
TRBJ2-1,NA,TRBD1,TRBV6-5,CASSFVGQGRANEQFF,TGTGCCAGCAGTTTCGTGGGACAGGGGCGGGCCAATGAGCAGTTCTTC
TRBJ2-4,few,TRBD1,TRBV7-9,CASSVHRGDFAKNIQYF,TGTGCCAGCAGCGTCCACAGGGGAGATTTTGCCAAAAACATTCAGTACTTC
TRBJ2-7,few,TRBD2,TRBV18,CASSPGTSGHIGEQYF,TGTGCCAGCTCACCAGGGACTAGCGGGCATATTGGCGAGCAGTACTTC
TRBJ2-1,many,NA,TRBV27,CASSRLWRLSSYNEQFF,TGTGCCAGCAGTCGACTCTGGCGTCTTAGCTCCTACAATGAGCAGTTCTTC
TRBJ1-4,NA,NA,TRBV20-1,CSARFPNEKLFF,TGCAGTGCTAGATTCCCTAATGAAAAACTGTTTTTT
TRBJ1-4,many,NA,TRBV28,CASSTAATNEKLFF,TGTGCCAGCAGTACGGCAGCAACTAATGAAAAACTGTTTTTT
TRBJ2-1,NA,TRBD2,TRBV20-1,CSASLGGLALVDEQFF,TGCAGTGCTAGTCTCGGGGGACTAGCTCTGGTCGATGAGCAGTTCTTC
TRBJ2-1,few,NA,TRBV29-1,CSVESGHPEQFF,TGCAGCGTTGAATCCGGGCATCCCGAGCAGTTCTTC
TRBJ1-4,few,NA,TRBV9,CASRPGLRATNEKLFF,TGTGCCAGCAGGCCGGGACTCAGAGCAACTAATGAAAAACTGTTTTTT
TRBJ2-1,few,TRBD2,TRBV20-1,CSARDRLAGGYNEQFF,TGCAGTGCTAGAGATAGACTAGCGGGAGGGTACAATGAGCAGTTCTTC
TRBJ2-7,NA,NA,TRBV6-5,CASRRAHEQYF,TGTGCCAGCAGGAGGGCCCACGAGCAGTACTTC
TRBJ2-3,NA,TRBD1,TRBV28,CASRLQGARGASFTDTQYF,TGTGCCAGCAGATTACAGGGGGCGCGCGGGGCCAGCTTCACAGATACGCAGTATTTT
TRBJ2-7,few,TRBD1,TRBV2,CASSEGQGNFFRCEQYF,TGTGCCAGCAGTGAGGGACAGGGTAATTTTTTCAGGTGCGAGCAGTACTTC
TRBJ2-1,few,TRBD1,TRBV28,CASGTDLNEQFF,TGTGCCAGCGGGACAGACCTCAATGAGCAGTTCTTC
TRBJ2-5,few,NA,TRBV7-6,CASSLGPGAETQYF,TGTGCCAGCAGCTTAGGCCCGGGGGCTGAGACCCAGTACTTC
TRBJ2-2,NA,TRBD2,TRBV20-1,CSARRTRKSMAWGTGELFF,TGCAGTGCCAGGCGGACTAGAAAGAGTATGGCTTGGGGCACCGGGGAGCTGTTTTTT
TRBJ2-5,NA,TRBD2,TRBV4-2,CASSQGTSGRGGQETQYF,TGTGCCAGCAGCCAAGGGACTAGCGGGAGGGGAGGACAAGAGACCCAGTACTTC
TRBJ2-1,few,NA,TRBV7-3,CASSPQPNLGSEQFF,TGTGCCAGCAGCCCCCAACCGAATCTAGGAAGTGAGCAGTTCTTC
TRBJ2-1,many,TRBD2,TRBV5-1,CASSFGHSGISSYNEQFF,TGCGCCAGCAGCTTCGGCCATAGCGGGATCTCCTCCTACAATGAGCAGTTCTTC
TRBJ2-3,NA,TRBD2,TRBV20-1,CSARGLLAGGGFPDTQYF,TGCAGTGCTAGGGGTCTGCTAGCGGGAGGTGGGTTTCCAGATACGCAGTATTTT
TRBJ2-7,NA,NA,TRBV14,CASSHRLPASTIEQYF,TGTGCCAGCAGCCATAGACTGCCAGCGTCGACAATCGAGCAGTACTTC
TRBJ2-3,NA,NA,TRBV12-3/TRBV12-4,CASSPPGGDIDTQYF,TGTGCCAGCAGCCCCCCAGGTGGCGACATAGATACGCAGTATTTT
TRBJ2-5,many,TRBD2,TRBV29-1,CSVEPSGIETQYF,TGCAGCGTTGAACCTAGCGGGATAGAGACCCAGTACTTC
TRBJ2-7,few,TRBD2,TRBV20-1,CSASPSGSYEQYF,TGCAGTGCTAGCCCTAGCGGGAGTTACGAGCAGTACTTC
TRBJ2-7,NA,NA,TRBV11-2,CASSSDAEDTTYEQYF,TGTGCCAGCAGCTCTGACGCCGAGGACACCACCTACGAGCAGTACTTC